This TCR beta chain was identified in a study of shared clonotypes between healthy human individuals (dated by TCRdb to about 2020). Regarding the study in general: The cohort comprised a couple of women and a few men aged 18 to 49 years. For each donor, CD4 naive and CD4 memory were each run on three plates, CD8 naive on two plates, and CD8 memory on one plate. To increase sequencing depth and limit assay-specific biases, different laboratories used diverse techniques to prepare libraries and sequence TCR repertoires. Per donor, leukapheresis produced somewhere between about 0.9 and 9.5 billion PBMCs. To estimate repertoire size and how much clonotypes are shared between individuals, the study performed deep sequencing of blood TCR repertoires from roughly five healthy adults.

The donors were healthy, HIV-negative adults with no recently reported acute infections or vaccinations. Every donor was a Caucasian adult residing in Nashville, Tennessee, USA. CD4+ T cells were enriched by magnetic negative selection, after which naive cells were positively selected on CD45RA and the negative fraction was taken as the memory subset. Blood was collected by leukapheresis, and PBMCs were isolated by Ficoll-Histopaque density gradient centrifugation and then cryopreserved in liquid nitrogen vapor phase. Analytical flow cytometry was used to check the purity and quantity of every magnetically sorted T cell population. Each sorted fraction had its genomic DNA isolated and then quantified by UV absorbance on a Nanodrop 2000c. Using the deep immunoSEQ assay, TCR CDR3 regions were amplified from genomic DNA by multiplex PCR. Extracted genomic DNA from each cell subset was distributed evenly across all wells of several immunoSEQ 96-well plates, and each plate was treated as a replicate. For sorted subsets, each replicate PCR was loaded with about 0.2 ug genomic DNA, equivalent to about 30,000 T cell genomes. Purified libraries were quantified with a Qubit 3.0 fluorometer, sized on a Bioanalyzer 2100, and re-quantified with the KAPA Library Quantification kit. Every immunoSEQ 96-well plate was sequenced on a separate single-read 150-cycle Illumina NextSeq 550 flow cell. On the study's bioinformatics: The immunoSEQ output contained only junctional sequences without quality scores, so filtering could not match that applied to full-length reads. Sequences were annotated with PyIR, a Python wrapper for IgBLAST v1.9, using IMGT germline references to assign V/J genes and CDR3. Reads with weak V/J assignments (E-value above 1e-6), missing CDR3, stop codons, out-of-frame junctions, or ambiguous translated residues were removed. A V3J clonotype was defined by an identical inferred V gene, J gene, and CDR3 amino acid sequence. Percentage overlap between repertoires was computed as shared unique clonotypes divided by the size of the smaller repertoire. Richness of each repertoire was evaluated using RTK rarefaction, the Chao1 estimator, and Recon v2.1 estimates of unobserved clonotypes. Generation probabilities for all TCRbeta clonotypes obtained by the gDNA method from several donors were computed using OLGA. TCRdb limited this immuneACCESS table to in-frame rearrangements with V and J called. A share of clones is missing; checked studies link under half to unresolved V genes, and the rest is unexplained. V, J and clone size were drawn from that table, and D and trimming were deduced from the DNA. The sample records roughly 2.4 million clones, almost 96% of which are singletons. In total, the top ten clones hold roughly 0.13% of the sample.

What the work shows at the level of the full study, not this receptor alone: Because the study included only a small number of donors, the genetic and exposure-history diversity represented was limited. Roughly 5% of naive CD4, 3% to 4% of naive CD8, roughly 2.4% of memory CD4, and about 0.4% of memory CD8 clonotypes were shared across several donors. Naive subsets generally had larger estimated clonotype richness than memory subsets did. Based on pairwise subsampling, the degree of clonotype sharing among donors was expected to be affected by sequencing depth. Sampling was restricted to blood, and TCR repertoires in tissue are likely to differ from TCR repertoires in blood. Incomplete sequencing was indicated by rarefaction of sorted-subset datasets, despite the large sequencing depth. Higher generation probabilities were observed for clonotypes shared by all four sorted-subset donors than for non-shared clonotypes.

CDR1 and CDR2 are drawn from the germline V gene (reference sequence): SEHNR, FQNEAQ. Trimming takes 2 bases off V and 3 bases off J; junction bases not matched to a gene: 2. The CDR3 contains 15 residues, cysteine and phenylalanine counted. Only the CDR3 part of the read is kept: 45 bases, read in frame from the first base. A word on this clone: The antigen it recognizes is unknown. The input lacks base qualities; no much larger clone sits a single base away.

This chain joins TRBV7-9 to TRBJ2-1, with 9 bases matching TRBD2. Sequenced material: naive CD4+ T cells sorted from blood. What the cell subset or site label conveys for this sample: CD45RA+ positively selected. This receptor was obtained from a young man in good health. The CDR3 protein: CASSLRGRDYNEQFF. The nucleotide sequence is TGTGCCAGCAGCTTACGCGGGAGGGACTACAATGAGCAGTTCTTC.